This T cell receptor (beta chain) was captured in a study of blood T cell repertoires in COVID-19 (dated by TCRdb to 2019 to 2021). Study-wide context: The collaborator samples originated in the United States, Italy and Spain and spanned the acute and convalescent phases of COVID-19. The dataset comprised deeply sampled blood TCRbeta repertoires from subjects exposed to, actively infected with, or recovered from COVID-19. A de-identified subject ID, COVID-19 status, age in years and sex were almost always included in the sample metadata. HLA class I and class II types, where available, came from metadata supplied by the sample provider rather than from assay-based typing. The repertoires were released in a freely available public database meant as a resource for research on the immune response to SARS-CoV-2. The prospective study material was composed of cDNA or gDNA derived from T cells, B-cell-depleted T cells, or PBMCs. Samples came from the ongoing ImmuneRACE study (first 160 participants) plus 1,254 subjects from 6 global collaborators.

Results the study describes overall, beyond this receptor: The amount of clinical and demographic metadata varied by source and participant and was provided uncurated.

CDR1 MNHEY and CDR2 SVGAGI are derived from the germline V gene. The cysteine opens and the phenylalanine closes a CDR3 of 12 amino acids. The CDR3 DNA has 36 bases and is translated from base 1. V lost 11 bases and J lost 5 bases, and the count of bases not matched to a germline gene is 6. Participants in the prospective study were enrolled through a virtual design, were aged roughly 18 to 100 years, and lived in some 24 United States geographic areas. In the prospective study, cohorts were assigned on the basis of participant-reported clinical history obtained from a screening survey and a study questionnaire. ImmuneRACE Cohort 3 recovered participants were defined by two consecutive negative NP/OP PCR tests, healthcare professional clearance, or symptom resolution. In the prospective study, whole blood, serum and a nasopharyngeal or oropharyngeal swab were collected from each participant by mobile phlebotomists. Additional blood draws and questionnaires over an approximately two-month period could optionally be provided by prospective study participants. Prospective study blood samples were shipped either frozen or at room temperature before DNA extraction.

Of note for this clone: Its antigen is unknown. No per-base quality is available; no much larger clone lies one base away.

The immunoSEQ Assay, a bias-controlled multiplex PCR, was used to amplify TCRbeta CDR3 regions from genomic DNA. In the original analysis: Nucleated cell counts per sample were estimated from amplification of reference gene primers within the assay. Sequence reads were collapsed and filtered to measure the absolute abundance of every unique TCRbeta CDR3 rearrangement. For each sample, productive Simpson clonality was calculated as the square root of Simpson's diversity index across productive rearrangements. Held by TCRdb, this immuneACCESS table contains in-frame sequences only and omits some clones. Under half of the omission traces to an unresolved V gene where checked; the cause of the rest is unknown. That table is the source of V, J and clone size, and D and trimming were worked out from the DNA. In this sample the table shows 190,000 or so clones, 89% of which occur a single time. The top ten hold about 8.8% of the sample.

Sample: PBMCs or T cells enriched from blood (not recorded which). The V and J segments used are TRBV6-5 and TRBJ1-5, with TRBD1 identical over 7 junction bases. This sequence originates from a young woman who had recovered from COVID-19. The nucleotide sequence reads as follows: TGTGCCTGTCGACAGGGATATCAGCCCCAGCATTTT. Its product reads: CACRQGYQPQHF.